Following are 25 T cell receptor beta chains from one sample sequenced in a study of blood T cell repertoires in COVID-19. Libraries were prepared by immunoSEQ multiplex PCR; TCRdb keeps only in-frame clonotypes and omits some of them. The sample has 150,000 to 200,000 clones; around 86% are singletons. Material: peripheral blood. These receptors were collected from a woman of 80 years or more with COVID-19, enrolled during active disease.

Only a few counts were recorded for this clone. V is TRBV12-3 or TRBV12-4 and J is TRBJ2-7; 8 bases map to TRBD1. The V gene end was trimmed by 2 bases and the J gene end by 9 bases; junction bases not matched to a gene: 3. This CDR3 has 12 amino acids. CDR3 nucleotide sequence: TGTGCCAGCAGTTTACGTGGGACAGGGCAGTACTTC. This gives the protein CASSLRGTGQYF.

This chain uses TRBV2 with TRBJ1-5, with 10 positions matching TRBD1. The CDR3 length is 17 residues. J lost 0 bases, V lost 4 bases, and 6 bases had no gene match. CDR1 SNHLY and CDR2 FYNNEI come from the germline V gene. The CDR3 DNA is TGTGCCAGCAGTGGCGGACAGGGGGGATATAGCAATCAGCCCCAGCATTTT. It yields the protein CASSGGQGGYSNQPQHF.

This rearrangement joins TRBV27 to TRBJ1-4; D might be TRBD1 (6 bases). Trimming removed 8 bases from V and 0 bases from J, with 19 bases in between. Germline values: CDR1 MNHEY, CDR2 SMNVEV (reference sequence). The CDR3 has 17 amino acids. DNA for the CDR3: TGTGCCAGCTCCTACACGCACAGGGCTGCAACTAATGAAAAACTGTTTTTT. Translation gives CASSYTHRAATNEKLFF.

This chain links TRBV12-3 or TRBV12-4 with TRBJ1-1; D unclear. The CDR3 runs 11 residues. V was trimmed by 5 bases and J by 5 bases, leaving 6 bases between them. CDR3 DNA sequence: TGTGCCAGCAGTACTCGGACTGAAGCTTTCTTT. It codes for CASSTRTEAFF.

This chain uses TRBV5-8 with TRBJ1-6, with TRBD1 identical over 9 bases. Germline-derived CDR1 and CDR2 are SGHTS and YDEGEE. Trimming took 1 base from V and 10 from J; bases not matched to a gene: 6. The CDR3 sequence is 15 residues long. In nucleotides, the CDR3 is TGTGCCAGCAGCTTGTCTGGGGACAGGGACTCACCCCTCCACTTT. Amino acid sequence: CASSLSGDRDSPLHF. Together with reference TRBV5-8 and TRBJ1-6, the CDR3 gives the full variable domain: EAGVTQSPTHLIKTRGQQATLRCSPISGHTSVYWYQQALGLGLQFLLWYDEGEERNRGNFPPRFSGRQFPNYSSELNVNALELEDSALYLCASSLSGDRDSPLHFGNGTRLTVT.

The CDR3 region has the DNA TGTGCCATCAGTGACAGGGGAATCTACAATGAGCAGTTCTTC. It yields the protein CAISDRGIYNEQFF. The chain couples TRBV10-3 to TRBJ2-1, with D possibly being TRBD1 (6 bases). From germline, CDR1 is ENHRY and CDR2 SYGVKD. V gave up 3 bases and J gave up 3 bases, with 9 bases separating them. There are 14 residues in the CDR3.

This chain uses TRBV7-6 with TRBJ2-1, with a weak D call TRBD1 (5 bases). The CDR3 is 15 residues long. The germline V gene has CDR1 SGHVS and CDR2 FNYEAQ. Trimming took off 5 bases at V and 4 bases at J, with 15 bases between the two ends. CDR3 in amino acids: CASSQSQGSYNEQFF. The CDR3 DNA reads as TGTGCCAGCAGCCAGAGTCAGGGTTCGTACAATGAGCAGTTCTTC. Looking up the rest from reference TRBV7-6 and TRBJ2-1 gives the full variable domain: GAGVSQSPRYKVTKRGQDVALRCDPISGHVSLYWYRQALGQGPEFLTYFNYEAQQDKSGLPNDRFSAERPEGSISTLTIQRTEQRDSAMYRCASSQSQGSYNEQFFGPGTRLTVL.

Concerning this clone: It may be a read error: a sequence one base away is much more abundant. The gene calls are TRBV11-2 and TRBJ2-7; the match to TRBD2 covers 9 bases. This CDR3 is built from 15 residues. Per the germline V gene, CDR1 is SGHAT and CDR2 is FQNNGV. J was trimmed by 0 bases and V by 5 bases; bases with no gene match: 5. CDR3 nucleotide sequence: TGTGCCAGCAGCCGAGAGCGGGAGGCCTCCTACGAGCAGTACTTC. It encodes CASSREREASYEQYF.

This rearrangement joins TRBV6-2 or TRBV6-3 to TRBJ2-2, with TRBD1 as a possible D gene (5 bases). The germline V and J ends were trimmed by 2 bases and 1 base, with 14 bases remaining between them. This CDR3 is 17 amino acids long. Germline assignment: CDR1 MNHEY and CDR2 SVGEGT. The CDR3 region is CASSYNRQGQNTGELFF. CDR3 coding DNA: TGTGCCAGCAGTTACAACCGCCAGGGCCAGAACACCGGGGAGCTGTTTTTT.

CDR3 loop: CASSDASGDTEAFF. In DNA, the CDR3 is TGTGCCAGCAGCGACGCCTCAGGGGACACTGAAGCTTTCTTT. V and J are TRBV5-5 and TRBJ1-1, with TRBD1 as a possible D gene (6 bases). This CDR3 has 14 amino acids. Trimming removed 4 bases at V and 3 bases at J, with 13 bases between. CDR1 is SGHKS and CDR2 is YYEKEE in the germline V gene (reference sequence).

This clone has only one observation. The chain employs TRBV27 and TRBJ1-2; weak D call: TRBD1 (5 bases). This CDR3 is built from 12 residues. The germline V gene has CDR1 MNHEY and CDR2 SMNVEV (reference sequence). V lost 10 bases to trimming and J lost 7 bases, with 16 bases between them. CDR3 coding DNA: TGTGCCACCGGTAATTGGGGCACTGGCTACACCTTC. Protein sequence: CATGNWGTGYTF.

The V gene is TRBV7-2, the J gene TRBJ2-3; 11 positions agree with TRBD2. CDR3 length: 16 amino acids. Losses at the gene ends were 2 bases for V and 5 bases for J; bases not matched to a gene: 6. Germline V gene data show CDR1 as SGHTA and CDR2 as FQGNSA. The CDR3 loop is CASSLIAGGPGDTQYF. The CDR3 nucleotides read TGTGCCAGCAGCTTAATAGCGGGAGGGCCGGGAGATACGCAGTATTTT.

The chain employs TRBV18 and TRBJ2-7; 7 nucleotides line up with TRBD1. Germline V lookup: CDR1 KGHSH, CDR2 LQKENI. The CDR3 has 17 amino acids. Germline trimming cut 6 bases from V and 0 bases from J; bases unmatched to any gene: 14. The CDR3 DNA follows: TGTGCCAGCTCCAGGGCCCCGGCAGGGGGAAGCTCCTACGAGCAGTACTTC. Protein: CASSRAPAGGSSYEQYF.

The V gene is TRBV9, the J gene TRBJ2-3, with 8 nucleotides matching TRBD1. This CDR3 is 14 amino acids long. CDR1 is SGDLS and CDR2 is YYNGEE in the germline V gene. The V and J ends lost 3 bases and 6 bases, in that order; junction bases with no gene match: 6. The CDR3 reads CASSERTGFDTQYF. The CDR3 DNA reads TGTGCCAGCAGCGAGAGGACAGGGTTTGATACGCAGTATTTT.

The J gene is TRBJ2-7, the V gene TRBV5-1, with TRBD2 matching 14 bases. V lost 4 bases, J lost 3 bases, and 15 bases stayed unmatched. Germline CDR1 and CDR2: SGHRS and YFSETQ. This CDR3 comprises 19 residues. CDR3 bases: TGCGCCAGCAGCATCCAACCGGGACTAGCGGGAGACCTTCTCTACGAGCAGTACTTC. As protein: CASSIQPGLAGDLLYEQYF. The entire variable domain, with the rest obtained from reference TRBV5-1 and TRBJ2-7, is as follows: KAGVTQTPRYLIKTRGQQVTLSCSPISGHRSVSWYQQTPGQGLQFLFEYFSETQRNKGNFPGRFSGRQFSNSRSEMNVSTLELGDSALYLCASSIQPGLAGDLLYEQYFGPGTRLTVT.

The chain has TRBV9 and TRBJ2-7; no reliable D call. The V end lost 0 bases, the J end lost 7 bases, and 14 bases lay between the germline ends. Germline CDR1 SGDLS, CDR2 YYNGEE. This CDR3 is 14 amino acids long. The CDR3, as DNA: TGTGCCAGCAGCGTAGATGGTAACATTTGGGAGCAGTACTTC. Translating it yields CASSVDGNIWEQYF. Full variable domain (remainder filled in from reference TRBV9 and TRBJ2-7): DSGVTQTPKHLITATGQRVTLRCSPRSGDLSVYWYQQSLDQGLQFLIQYYNGEERAKGNILERFSAQQFPDLHSELNLSSLELGDSALYFCASSVDGNIWEQYFGPGTRLTVT.

The chain links TRBV19 to TRBJ2-3; weak D call: TRBD2 (6 bases). The CDR3 totals 14 residues. Germline CDR1 reads LNHDA; CDR2 reads SQIVND (reference sequence). V lost 8 bases and J lost 2, with 14 bases in between. This CDR3 reads CASRAEGNTDTQYF. For the CDR3, the DNA is TGTGCCAGTCGAGCGGAGGGGAACACAGATACGCAGTATTTT.

As to this clone: At the DNA level, this CDR3 is encoded by other sequences in the same sample as well. This rearrangement joins TRBV4-3 to TRBJ2-1, with TRBD2 matching over 12 bases. Germline V gives CDR1 LGHNA, CDR2 YSLEER. J was trimmed by 10 bases and V by 1 base; bases with no gene match: 5. This CDR3 is 15 amino acids long. CDR3 sequence (DNA): TGCGCCAGCAGCCAAGGACTAGCGGGAGCCCGGGAGCAGTTCTTC. Amino acids: CASSQGLAGAREQFF.

This chain links TRBV27 with TRBJ1-2; 9 bases align to TRBD1. CDR3 length: 15 amino acids. Germline loops: CDR1 MNHEY, CDR2 SMNVEV (reference sequence). V was clipped by 6 bases and J by 2 bases; unmatched bases: 7. In DNA, the CDR3 is TGTGCCAGCAGAACGGGACAGGGACTAAACTATGGCTACACCTTC. Its translation is CASRTGQGLNYGYTF.

The chain employs TRBV6-5 and TRBJ2-2, with 8 bases identical to TRBD1. CDR3 length: 15 amino acids. The germline V gene has CDR1 MNHEY and CDR2 SVGAGI. V was clipped by 6 bases and J by 5 bases; unmatched bases: 8. CDR3 nucleotide sequence: TGTGCCAGCAGCCCACGACAGGGGAGGACCGGGGAGCTGTTTTTT. This encodes CASSPRQGRTGELFF.

A single count supports this clone. The chain uses TRBV12-3 or TRBV12-4 and TRBJ1-2; D may be TRBD1 (5 bases). The length of the CDR3 is 13 residues. Trimming stripped 5 bases from V and 0 bases from J, with 7 bases between. CDR3 residues: CASSGASNYGYTF. The CDR3 DNA follows: TGTGCCAGCAGTGGGGCCTCTAACTATGGCTACACCTTC.

The V and J genes are TRBV15 and TRBJ2-1; 10 nucleotides line up with TRBD1. CDR1 and CDR2 (germline): LNHNV, YYDKDF (reference sequence). The V segment lost 0 bases and the J segment 5 bases; nucleotides outside the gene matches: 7. The CDR3 is made up of 17 amino acids. CDR3 region: CATSRETAGQGHNEQFF. The CDR3 DNA is TGTGCCACCAGCAGAGAAACGGCGGGACAGGGGCACAATGAGCAGTTCTTC.

This chain joins TRBV7-8 and TRBJ1-5; maybe TRBD1 (6 bases). Trimming cost V 5 bases and J 0 bases, with 11 bases left between them. This CDR3 has 15 residues. Germline-derived CDR1 and CDR2 are SGHVS and FQNEAQ. CDR3 amino acids: CASSRGQFSNQPQHF. For the CDR3, the DNA is TGTGCCAGCAGCCGGGGACAATTTAGCAATCAGCCCCAGCATTTT.

The rearrangement uses TRBV7-9 and TRBJ1-1; D ambiguous. Between the trimmed V and J ends, which lost 6 bases and 1 base, there was a span of 9 bases. The CDR3 has 13 amino acids. Germline V gene lookup returns CDR1 SEHNR and CDR2 FQNEAQ (reference sequence). The CDR3 sequence is CASSSVGNTEAFF. The CDR3 DNA reads TGTGCCAGCAGTTCTGTCGGGAACACTGAAGCTTTCTTT.

V and J are TRBV28 and TRBJ1-1; a possible D gene is TRBD1 (6 bases). The CDR3 is 15 residues long. V lost 5 bases and J 1 base, leaving 14 bases between the germline ends. The germline V gene encodes CDR1 MDHEN and CDR2 SYDVKM. The CDR3 nucleotides read TGTGCCAGCAGTCCTCAGGGGTCTAAGAACACTGAAGCTTTCTTT. Translating it yields CASSPQGSKNTEAFF.